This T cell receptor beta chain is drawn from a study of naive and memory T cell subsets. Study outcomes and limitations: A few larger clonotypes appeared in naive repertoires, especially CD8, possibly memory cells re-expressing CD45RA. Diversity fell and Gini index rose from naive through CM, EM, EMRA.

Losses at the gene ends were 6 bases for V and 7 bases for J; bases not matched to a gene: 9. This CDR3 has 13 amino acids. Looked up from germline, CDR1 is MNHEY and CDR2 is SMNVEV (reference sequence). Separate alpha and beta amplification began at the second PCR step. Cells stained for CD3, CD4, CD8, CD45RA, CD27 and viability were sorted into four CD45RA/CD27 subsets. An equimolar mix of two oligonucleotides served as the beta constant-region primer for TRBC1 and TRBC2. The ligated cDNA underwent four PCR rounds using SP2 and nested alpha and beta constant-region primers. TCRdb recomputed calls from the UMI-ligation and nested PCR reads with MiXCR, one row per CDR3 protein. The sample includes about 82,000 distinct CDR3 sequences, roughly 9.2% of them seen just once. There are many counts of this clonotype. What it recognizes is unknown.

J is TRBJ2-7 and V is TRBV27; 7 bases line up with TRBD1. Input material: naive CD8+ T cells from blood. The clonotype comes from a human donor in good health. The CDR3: CASSLTGFSEQYF. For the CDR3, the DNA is TGTGCCAGCAGCCTGACAGGGTTTTCGGAGCAGTACTTC.